This T cell receptor (beta chain) was sequenced during a study of long-term antiretroviral therapy in people with HIV. General study findings and limits: Among HIV repertoires, CDR3 length ranges were narrower than those of controls.

CDR1 is SEHNR and CDR2 is FQNEAQ in the germline V gene (reference sequence). This CDR3 spans 12 amino acids. The V gene lost 1 base and the J gene lost 7 bases, with 4 bases spanning the gap. Survey level was the resolution at which the v3.0 immunoSEQ assay ran. Produced via immunoSEQ multiplex PCR; TCRdb's table is partial and in-frame only. The sample has 29,000 or so clones, 94% seen once. This clone was recorded a few times. Its cognate antigen is unknown. The V call is TRBV7-9, the J call TRBJ1-4; no definite D call. The sample consisted of unsorted PBMCs, taken more than 7.1 years after starting antiretroviral therapy. This sequence was found in a man aged 50 to 59 with HIV. CDR3 nucleotides: TGTGCCAGCAGCTTAGATATTGAAAAACTGTTTTTT. It codes for CASSLDIEKLFF.